These 21 T cell receptor beta chains came from one sample sequenced in a study of cytomegalovirus exposure and HLA in healthy donors. The primer mix had 60 Vbeta and 13 Jbeta primers. TCRdb keeps only in-frame clones here, not all; method: immunoSEQ multiplex PCR. The data contain 130,000 to 150,000 clones, about 80% of them singletons. Sequenced: PBMCs. These receptor sequences come from a man aged 18 to 30 in good health and CMV-seronegative.

This sequence joins TRBV27 and TRBJ2-7, with TRBD1 matching 8 bases. The CDR3 extends over 13 amino acids. Germline CDR1 reads MNHEY; CDR2 reads SMNVEV (reference sequence). Trimming removed 4 bases from V and 3 bases from J; junction bases left unmatched: 2. CDR3 sequence (DNA): TGTGCCAGCAGTTGGGGACAGGACTACGAGCAGTACTTC. Translation: CASSWGQDYEQYF.

This chain connects TRBV28 to TRBJ1-5; D is uncertain. This CDR3 spans 14 amino acids. Trimming left V 3 bases short and J 2 bases short, with 8 bases between. The germline V gene encodes CDR1 MDHEN and CDR2 SYDVKM. The CDR3 DNA reads as TGTGCCAGCAGTTTGGTGAGGGGCAATCAGCCCCAGCATTTT. Its protein product is CASSLVRGNQPQHF.

This clone has a single count. The J gene is TRBJ1-1, the V gene TRBV7-2, with D perhaps matching TRBD1 (6 bases). This CDR3 is built from 14 residues. Between the trimmed V and J ends, which lost 5 bases and 4 bases, there was a span of 14 bases. Germline V lookup: CDR1 SGHTA, CDR2 FQGNSA. The CDR3 sequence: CASSPYRDATEAFF. In DNA, the CDR3 is TGTGCCAGCAGCCCTTACAGGGATGCCACTGAAGCTTTCTTT.

The chain carries TRBV7-9 and TRBJ1-3, with D unresolved. CDR1 and CDR2 (germline): SEHNR, FQNEAQ (reference sequence). V was clipped by 5 bases and J by 0 bases, with 8 bases between them. This CDR3 has 14 amino acids. The CDR3 region has the DNA TGTGCCAGCAGCCCCGGGAACTCTGGAAACACCATATATTTT. It is translated as CASSPGNSGNTIYF. The full variable domain, its missing parts supplied by reference TRBV7-9 and TRBJ1-3, is DTGVSQNPRHKITKRGQNVTFRCDPISEHNRLYWYRQTLGQGPEFLTYFQNEAQLEKSRLLSDRFSAERPKGSFSTLEIQRTEQGDSAMYLCASSPGNSGNTIYFGEGSWLTVV.

This clone was picked up a small number of times. The chain is built from TRBV7-9 and TRBJ1-1, with 8 bases matching TRBD1. This CDR3 is 17 amino acids long. Losses at the gene ends were 8 bases for V and 3 bases for J; bases not matched to a gene: 17. Germline V gives CDR1 SEHNR, CDR2 FQNEAQ (reference sequence). The CDR3 loop is CASVQIPGQGSDTEAFF. Written as DNA, the CDR3 is TGTGCCAGCGTCCAGATTCCAGGACAGGGATCCGACACTGAAGCTTTCTTT.

The chain carries TRBV10-2 and TRBJ2-3; 11 bases are shared with TRBD2. V was pared by 2 bases and J by 6 bases, with 7 bases of the junction left unmatched. Germline V lookup: CDR1 WSHSY, CDR2 SAAADI. This CDR3 is built from 16 residues. CDR3 bases: TGCGCCAGCAGTGAGCCTAGCGGGGGGTCAGGGGATACGCAGTATTTT. Protein sequence: CASSEPSGGSGDTQYF.

The chain recombines TRBV7-3 with TRBJ2-7, with 9 bases identical to TRBD1. CDR3 length: 15 residues. V lost 0 bases and J lost 5; bases outside the gene matches: 5. CDR1 is SGHTA, CDR2 FQGTGA, per germline. The CDR3: CASSLTGTGLDEQYF. DNA of the CDR3: TGTGCCAGCAGCTTAACGGGGACAGGGCTGGACGAGCAGTACTTC.

This chain uses TRBV5-1 with TRBJ2-5; TRBD1 matches 10 bases. The end of the DNA fits TRBJ2-7 better, so the J call may be wrong. The CDR3 sequence is 16 residues long. In germline, CDR1 is SGHRS, CDR2 YFSETQ. CDR3 nucleotides: TGCGCCAGCAGCTTGGCCGCTGGACAGGGGGACTACGAGCAGTACTTC. Protein: CASSLAAGQGDYEQYF.

This clone was seen a handful of times. The rearrangement uses TRBV6-4 and TRBJ2-5; 8 nucleotides align to TRBD1. Germline assignment: CDR1 MRHNA and CDR2 SNTAGT. J lost 1 base, V lost 6 bases, and 10 bases had no gene match. The CDR3 loop spans 16 amino acids. CDR3 amino acids: CASSEGVTGGQETQYF. CDR3 DNA sequence: TGTGCCAGCAGCGAAGGGGTTACAGGGGGCCAAGAGACCCAGTACTTC.

This clone was recorded a few times. The chain has TRBV4-2 and TRBJ2-5; TRBD1 matches at 9 bases. The J call may be faulty, since TRBJ2-7 better matches the DNA end. Germline values: CDR1 LGHNA, CDR2 YNFKEQ. The CDR3 extends over 20 amino acids. The CDR3 loop reads CASSQEAGQGLTTLPYEQYF. In nucleotides, the CDR3 is TGTGCCAGCAGCCAAGAAGCTGGACAGGGGCTAACTACCCTACCCTACGAGCAGTACTTC.

This chain uses TRBV6-1 with TRBJ1-4, with D unresolved. The CDR3 loop spans 17 amino acids. Trimming pared 0 bases from V and 0 bases from J, leaving 11 bases between. Per germline, CDR1 MNHNS and CDR2 SASEGT. This CDR3 is CASSEAMRQSTNEKLFF. The CDR3 DNA follows: TGTGCCAGCAGTGAAGCGATGAGGCAGTCAACTAATGAAAAACTGTTTTTT.

The rearrangement links TRBV28 to TRBJ1-2; 8 bases map to TRBD1. Per germline, CDR1 MDHEN and CDR2 SYDVKM. After removal of 6 bases from V and 3 bases from J, the junction contained 12 bases not matched to a gene. This CDR3 has 16 residues. CDR3 in DNA: TGTGCCAGCAGCCATTTTTCGTCGGGACAGGACTATGGCTACACCTTC. Amino acid sequence: CASSHFSSGQDYGYTF.

In nucleotides, the CDR3 is TGTGCCAGCAGTATTTGGCCGCTGAACACCGGGGAGCTGTTTTTT. Translation gives CASSIWPLNTGELFF. The rearrangement uses TRBV27 and TRBJ2-2; no firm D call. V lost 5 bases to trimming and J lost 1 base, with 11 bases between them. This CDR3 contains 15 residues. Germline V CDR1 and CDR2: MNHEY, SMNVEV (reference sequence).

The chain combines TRBV6-5 with TRBJ1-2; D not certain. Trimming left V 3 bases short and J 4 bases short, with 12 bases between. Germline V gene data show CDR1 as MNHEY and CDR2 as SVGAGI. The CDR3 extends over 14 amino acids. Here the CDR3 reads CASSYALSSYGYTF. Here the CDR3 DNA reads TGTGCCAGCAGTTATGCGCTGAGTAGCTATGGCTACACCTTC.

This sequence joins TRBV27 and TRBJ2-2; 11 positions match TRBD1. Trimming at V came to 4 bases and at J to 3 bases, leaving 7 bases not matched to a gene. There are 17 residues in the CDR3. Germline loops: CDR1 MNHEY, CDR2 SMNVEV (reference sequence). This CDR3 reads CASSYGTGGLYTGELFF. CDR3 DNA: TGTGCCAGCAGTTACGGGACAGGGGGTTTGTACACCGGGGAGCTGTTTTTT.

The rearrangement links TRBV28 to TRBJ1-1; no clear D gene. The CDR3 sequence is 14 residues long. Per the germline V gene, CDR1 is MDHEN and CDR2 is SYDVKM. The ends were cut back, 6 bases at V and 1 base at J, with 12 bases in the middle. This chain's CDR3 is CASRVQVPNTEAFF. Here the CDR3 DNA reads TGTGCCAGCAGGGTTCAGGTTCCGAACACTGAAGCTTTCTTT.

V is TRBV2 and J is TRBJ2-7; 8 positions match TRBD1. This CDR3 has 12 amino acids. J lost 3 bases, V lost 11 bases, and 6 bases had no gene match. CDR1 is SNHLY and CDR2 is FYNNEI in the germline V gene. CDR3 in DNA: TGTGCCGGCCAGGGGGCGGGCTACGAGCAGTACTTC. Translating it yields CAGQGAGYEQYF.

This rearrangement joins TRBV5-1 to TRBJ1-1; 7 positions agree with TRBD1. The CDR3 is 14 residues long. V was pared by 4 bases and J by 6 bases, with 9 bases of the junction left unmatched. The germline CDR1 and CDR2 sequences are SGHRS and YFSETQ. CDR3: CASSPPQGRAEAFF. In DNA, the CDR3 is TGCGCCAGCAGCCCCCCACAGGGGAGAGCTGAAGCTTTCTTT.

The chain is built from TRBV28 and TRBJ1-1, with 10 bases aligning to TRBD1. The CDR3 length is 14 residues. J lost 5 bases, V lost 7 bases, and 7 bases had no gene match. CDR1 and CDR2 from the germline V gene are MDHEN and SYDVKM. CDR3 in amino acids: CASNTRTGGTEAFF. The DNA of the CDR3 is TGTGCCAGCAACACCCGGACAGGGGGTACTGAAGCTTTCTTT.

The J gene is TRBJ2-2, the V gene TRBV5-6, with D possibly being TRBD1 (6 bases). The DNA end favors TRBJ1-3, so the J call may be wrong. The CDR3 runs to 17 residues. The germline V gene encodes CDR1 SGHDT and CDR2 YYEEEE. The CDR3 protein is CASSLRQGPYSGNTIYF. CDR3 nucleotides: TGTGCCAGCAGCTTGCGGCAGGGGCCTTACTCTGGAAACACCATATATTTT.

The rearrangement links TRBV7-9 to TRBJ2-5; 9 nucleotides match TRBD1. Germline-derived CDR1 and CDR2 are SEHNR and FQNEAQ (reference sequence). V dropped 3 bases and J dropped 5; count of bases not matched to a gene: 4. This CDR3 has 14 residues. The CDR3 DNA is TGTGCCAGCAGCTTCGGGACAGGGAGGGAGACCCAGTACTTC. It codes for CASSFGTGRETQYF.